A selection of T cell receptor beta chains follows, all from one sample in a study of T cell responses to AZD1222 COVID-19 vaccine. Assay used: immunoSEQ multiplex PCR; TCRdb lists only in-frame clones, some missing. Altogether over 150,000 clones are present, about nine tenths being singletons, with the ten largest covering 2.6%. Specimen: peripheral blood, collected on day 0 of AZD1222 vaccination. The receptors originated from an adult in good health. Both conserved end residues are part of each CDR3. The D gene is left open where the match is weak. Expanded clones are given a class, and other clones once, few, many or no size at all.

j_call: TRBJ2-2; d_call: NA; clone_size: NA; v_call: TRBV11-3; cdr3_aa: CASSLAGTGELFF; cdr3_nt: TGTGCCAGCAGCTTAGCGGGCACCGGGGAGCTGTTTTTT
j_call: TRBJ2-1; d_call: NA; clone_size: once; v_call: TRBV27; cdr3_aa: CASSYPEGEQFF; cdr3_nt: TGTGCCAGCAGTTATCCAGAGGGTGAGCAGTTCTTC
j_call: TRBJ2-7; d_call: NA; clone_size: NA; v_call: TRBV14; cdr3_aa: CASSQDSTAYEQYF; cdr3_nt: TGTGCCAGCAGCCAAGATTCTACTGCCTACGAGCAGTACTTC
j_call: TRBJ1-1; d_call: NA; clone_size: once; v_call: TRBV2; cdr3_aa: CASNVARVTEAFF; cdr3_nt: TGTGCCAGCAACGTCGCCAGGGTCACTGAAGCTTTCTTT
j_call: TRBJ2-2; d_call: TRBD2; clone_size: NA; v_call: TRBV11-2; cdr3_aa: CASSPILAGNTGELFF; cdr3_nt: TGTGCCAGCAGCCCTATACTAGCGGGAAACACCGGGGAGCTGTTTTTT
j_call: TRBJ1-1; d_call: NA; clone_size: NA; v_call: TRBV6-5; cdr3_aa: CASSYSSGGNTEAFF; cdr3_nt: TGTGCCAGCAGTTACTCTTCCGGGGGGAACACTGAAGCTTTCTTT
j_call: TRBJ1-4; d_call: NA; clone_size: NA; v_call: TRBV28; cdr3_aa: CASSEPSKRVEKLFF; cdr3_nt: TGTGCCAGCAGTGAACCCTCAAAACGGGTTGAAAAACTGTTTTTT
j_call: TRBJ2-7; d_call: TRBD2; clone_size: NA; v_call: TRBV6-5; cdr3_aa: CASSYSAGVAHEQYF; cdr3_nt: TGTGCCAGCAGTTACTCAGCGGGAGTAGCCCACGAGCAGTACTTC
j_call: TRBJ2-3; d_call: TRBD2; clone_size: NA; v_call: TRBV27; cdr3_aa: CASRVAGRTDTQYF; cdr3_nt: TGTGCCAGCAGGGTAGCGGGACGCACAGATACGCAGTATTTT
j_call: TRBJ2-7; d_call: NA; clone_size: NA; v_call: TRBV6-1; cdr3_aa: CASSESSDSSYEQYF; cdr3_nt: TGTGCCAGCAGTGAATCGTCGGACAGCTCCTACGAGCAGTACTTC
j_call: TRBJ1-2; d_call: NA; clone_size: once; v_call: TRBV5-6; cdr3_aa: CASSLSVYGYTF; cdr3_nt: TGTGCCAGCAGCTTGTCCGTATATGGCTACACCTTC
j_call: TRBJ2-7; d_call: TRBD2; clone_size: NA; v_call: TRBV5-4; cdr3_aa: CASSLAVSGNLIKQYF; cdr3_nt: TGTGCCAGCAGCTTGGCCGTGAGCGGGAACCTAATAAAGCAGTACTTC
j_call: TRBJ2-7; d_call: NA; clone_size: NA; v_call: TRBV19; cdr3_aa: CASSEVVGRSTYEQYF; cdr3_nt: TGTGCCAGTAGTGAAGTTGTCGGCAGGTCTACCTACGAGCAGTACTTC
j_call: TRBJ2-3; d_call: TRBD2; clone_size: once; v_call: TRBV29-1; cdr3_aa: CSVGVETGGPTDTQYF; cdr3_nt: TGCAGCGTTGGTGTAGAGACGGGAGGGCCGACAGATACGCAGTATTTT
j_call: TRBJ2-7; d_call: NA; clone_size: NA; v_call: TRBV5-1; cdr3_aa: CASSLEFRRGEQYF; cdr3_nt: TGCGCCAGCAGCTTGGAGTTTCGCAGGGGAGAGCAGTACTTC
j_call: TRBJ2-7; d_call: TRBD2; clone_size: once; v_call: TRBV18; cdr3_aa: CASSPPGLGIYEQYF; cdr3_nt: TGTGCCAGCTCACCACCCGGACTAGGGATTTACGAGCAGTACTTC
j_call: TRBJ2-4; d_call: NA; clone_size: NA; v_call: TRBV7-3; cdr3_aa: CASSLTVAKNIQYF; cdr3_nt: TGTGCCAGCAGCTTAACTGTAGCCAAAAACATTCAGTACTTC
j_call: TRBJ1-5; d_call: TRBD1; clone_size: NA; v_call: TRBV7-9; cdr3_aa: CASSRSTGDRNQPQHF; cdr3_nt: TGTGCCAGCAGCCGTTCTACAGGGGATCGCAATCAGCCCCAGCATTTT
j_call: TRBJ2-5; d_call: NA; clone_size: NA; v_call: TRBV3-1/TRBV3-2; cdr3_aa: CASRVQETQYF; cdr3_nt: TGTGCCAGCAGGGTACAAGAGACCCAGTACTTC
j_call: TRBJ2-2; d_call: TRBD1; clone_size: NA; v_call: TRBV10-3; cdr3_aa: CAISERQGAIGELFF; cdr3_nt: TGTGCCATCAGTGAAAGGCAGGGGGCGATCGGGGAGCTGTTTTTT
j_call: TRBJ2-3; d_call: TRBD2; clone_size: NA; v_call: TRBV4-2; cdr3_aa: CASSQDGQREGLSDTQYF; cdr3_nt: TGTGCCAGCAGCCAAGATGGCCAGCGGGAGGGCCTTTCAGATACGCAGTATTTT
j_call: TRBJ2-1; d_call: NA; clone_size: NA; v_call: TRBV28; cdr3_aa: CASSLITTPNEQFF; cdr3_nt: TGTGCCAGCAGTCTAATTACTACCCCCAATGAGCAGTTCTTC
j_call: TRBJ1-1; d_call: NA; clone_size: once; v_call: TRBV3-1/TRBV3-2; cdr3_aa: CASSQTRQAEAFF; cdr3_nt: TGTGCCAGCAGCCAGACTAGGCAGGCTGAAGCTTTCTTT
j_call: TRBJ2-3; d_call: NA; clone_size: NA; v_call: TRBV15; cdr3_aa: CATSRGDPSTDTQYF; cdr3_nt: TGTGCCACCAGCAGAGGGGATCCCAGCACAGATACGCAGTATTTT
j_call: TRBJ1-6; d_call: NA; clone_size: NA; v_call: TRBV28; cdr3_aa: CASSFGGFNSPLHF; cdr3_nt: TGTGCCAGCAGTTTCGGAGGTTTCAATTCACCCCTCCACTTT
j_call: TRBJ1-1; d_call: NA; clone_size: NA; v_call: TRBV27; cdr3_aa: CASSRFMNTEAFF; cdr3_nt: TGTGCCAGCAGTCGTTTCATGAACACTGAAGCTTTCTTT
j_call: TRBJ2-1; d_call: NA; clone_size: NA; v_call: TRBV5-4; cdr3_aa: CASSSDPGPYNEQFF; cdr3_nt: TGTGCCAGCAGCTCGGACCCGGGACCGTACAATGAGCAGTTCTTC
j_call: TRBJ2-7; d_call: NA; clone_size: NA; v_call: TRBV6-1; cdr3_aa: CASSEARTLVIYEQYF; cdr3_nt: TGTGCCAGCAGTGAAGCAAGGACGTTAGTCATCTACGAGCAGTACTTC
j_call: TRBJ1-1; d_call: NA; clone_size: once; v_call: TRBV14; cdr3_aa: CASSQDLGRQGGTEAFF; cdr3_nt: TGTGCCAGCAGCCAAGATTTGGGGCGGCAGGGCGGGACTGAAGCTTTCTTT
j_call: TRBJ1-5; d_call: NA; clone_size: NA; v_call: TRBV19; cdr3_aa: CASTRDAGWAQHF; cdr3_nt: TGTGCCAGTACCCGGGACGCCGGGTGGGCCCAGCATTTT
j_call: TRBJ2-7; d_call: NA; clone_size: few; v_call: TRBV7-2; cdr3_aa: CASSERLQQYF; cdr3_nt: TGTGCCAGCAGCGAGAGACTGCAGCAGTACTTC
j_call: TRBJ2-3; d_call: NA; clone_size: NA; v_call: TRBV19; cdr3_aa: CASSRLTTSTDTQYF; cdr3_nt: TGTGCCAGTAGTCGACTTACGACTAGCACAGATACGCAGTATTTT
j_call: TRBJ1-3; d_call: NA; clone_size: NA; v_call: TRBV12-5; cdr3_aa: CASGRGGFGNTIYF; cdr3_nt: TGTGCTAGTGGCCGGGGAGGGTTTGGAAACACCATATATTTT
j_call: TRBJ2-3; d_call: TRBD2; clone_size: once; v_call: TRBV24-1; cdr3_aa: CATSPRTSGRELDTQYF; cdr3_nt: TGTGCCACCAGTCCAAGGACTAGCGGGAGGGAGTTAGATACGCAGTATTTT
j_call: TRBJ1-4; d_call: NA; clone_size: NA; v_call: TRBV7-9; cdr3_aa: CASSGPAANEKLFF; cdr3_nt: TGTGCCAGCAGCGGACCGGCGGCTAATGAAAAACTGTTTTTT
j_call: TRBJ1-2; d_call: TRBD1; clone_size: NA; v_call: TRBV28; cdr3_aa: CASSGSTGGISGYTF; cdr3_nt: TGTGCCAGCAGTGGGTCGACAGGGGGTATCAGTGGCTACACCTTC
j_call: TRBJ1-1; d_call: NA; clone_size: NA; v_call: TRBV6-2/TRBV6-3; cdr3_aa: CASSSGSLNTEAFF; cdr3_nt: TGTGCCAGCAGTTCGGGCTCACTGAACACTGAAGCTTTCTTT
j_call: TRBJ2-1; d_call: NA; clone_size: NA; v_call: TRBV7-9; cdr3_aa: CASSLLATNNEQFF; cdr3_nt: TGTGCCAGCAGCTTACTAGCGACCAACAATGAGCAGTTCTTC
j_call: TRBJ1-4; d_call: NA; clone_size: NA; v_call: TRBV5-1; cdr3_aa: CASSVQQGTNEKLFF; cdr3_nt: TGCGCCAGCAGCGTCCAACAGGGAACTAATGAAAAACTGTTTTTT
j_call: TRBJ1-2; d_call: NA; clone_size: NA; v_call: TRBV19; cdr3_aa: CASSRDTYYGYTF; cdr3_nt: TGTGCCAGTAGTAGGGACACTTACTATGGCTACACCTTC
j_call: TRBJ1-2; d_call: NA; clone_size: NA; v_call: TRBV25-1; cdr3_aa: CASSGRVTNYGYTF; cdr3_nt: TGTGCCAGCAGTGGGAGGGTAACCAACTATGGCTACACCTTC
j_call: TRBJ2-7; d_call: NA; clone_size: once; v_call: TRBV14; cdr3_aa: CASSFLEEQYF; cdr3_nt: TGTGCCAGCAGCTTCCTTGAGGAGCAGTACTTC
j_call: TRBJ2-1; d_call: NA; clone_size: NA; v_call: TRBV2; cdr3_aa: CASSSIPTLLYNEQFF; cdr3_nt: TGTGCCAGCAGTTCAATTCCGACCCTACTATACAATGAGCAGTTCTTC
j_call: TRBJ1-4; d_call: NA; clone_size: NA; v_call: TRBV5-1; cdr3_aa: CASSLRTDNEKLFF; cdr3_nt: TGCGCCAGCAGCTTGAGGACAGATAATGAAAAACTGTTTTTT
j_call: TRBJ2-7; d_call: NA; clone_size: NA; v_call: TRBV28; cdr3_aa: CASGGHYEQYF; cdr3_nt: TGTGCCAGCGGGGGCCACTACGAGCAGTACTTC
j_call: TRBJ1-1; d_call: NA; clone_size: once; v_call: TRBV5-1; cdr3_aa: CASSLVPQAQNTEAFF; cdr3_nt: TGCGCCAGCAGCTTAGTCCCACAGGCCCAGAACACTGAAGCTTTCTTT
j_call: TRBJ2-1; d_call: TRBD2; clone_size: NA; v_call: TRBV5-8; cdr3_aa: CASSLVVLAGNNEQFF; cdr3_nt: TGTGCCAGCAGCTTGGTGGTCCTAGCGGGTAACAATGAGCAGTTCTTC
j_call: TRBJ2-3; d_call: NA; clone_size: NA; v_call: TRBV18; cdr3_aa: CASSPAGATTDTQYF; cdr3_nt: TGTGCCAGCTCACCTGCCGGGGCCACCACAGATACGCAGTATTTT
j_call: TRBJ1-2; d_call: NA; clone_size: NA; v_call: TRBV9; cdr3_aa: CASSVDGANYGYTF; cdr3_nt: TGTGCCAGCAGCGTAGACGGCGCTAACTATGGCTACACCTTC
j_call: TRBJ2-7; d_call: TRBD2; clone_size: NA; v_call: TRBV5-1; cdr3_aa: CASSPLAGGIYEQYF; cdr3_nt: TGCGCCAGCAGCCCACTAGCGGGAGGGATCTACGAGCAGTACTTC
j_call: TRBJ2-7; d_call: NA; clone_size: NA; v_call: TRBV7-8; cdr3_aa: CASTPFGYEQYF; cdr3_nt: TGTGCCAGCACCCCCTTTGGGTACGAGCAGTACTTC
j_call: TRBJ2-7; d_call: TRBD1; clone_size: NA; v_call: TRBV30; cdr3_aa: CAWGRDRVAYEQYF; cdr3_nt: TGTGCCTGGGGAAGGGACAGGGTGGCCTACGAGCAGTACTTC
j_call: TRBJ2-3; d_call: NA; clone_size: NA; v_call: TRBV18; cdr3_aa: CASSSYPATDTQYF; cdr3_nt: TGTGCCAGCTCCTCGTATCCGGCTACAGATACGCAGTATTTT
j_call: TRBJ1-5; d_call: NA; clone_size: few; v_call: TRBV19; cdr3_aa: CASSIQGAPQHF; cdr3_nt: TGTGCCAGTAGTATCCAAGGCGCGCCCCAGCATTTT
j_call: TRBJ1-2; d_call: NA; clone_size: NA; v_call: TRBV12-3/TRBV12-4; cdr3_aa: CASSLTGFRGYTF; cdr3_nt: TGTGCCAGCAGCCTGACAGGCTTTCGTGGCTACACCTTC
j_call: TRBJ2-7; d_call: TRBD1; clone_size: NA; v_call: TRBV25-1; cdr3_aa: CASSEPRQGANEQYF; cdr3_nt: TGTGCCAGCAGTGAACCCCGACAGGGGGCGAATGAGCAGTACTTC
j_call: TRBJ1-1; d_call: TRBD1; clone_size: NA; v_call: TRBV19; cdr3_aa: CASSPYGTGHLNTEAFF; cdr3_nt: TGTGCCAGTAGTCCCTACGGGACAGGGCACCTGAACACTGAAGCTTTCTTT
j_call: TRBJ1-2; d_call: NA; clone_size: NA; v_call: TRBV19; cdr3_aa: CASRDTNYGYTF; cdr3_nt: TGTGCCAGTAGAGACACAAACTATGGCTACACCTTC
j_call: TRBJ2-1; d_call: NA; clone_size: NA; v_call: TRBV14; cdr3_aa: CASSQEHVLNNEQFF; cdr3_nt: TGTGCCAGCAGCCAAGAACACGTCCTGAACAATGAGCAGTTCTTC
j_call: TRBJ2-7; d_call: NA; clone_size: once; v_call: TRBV5-1; cdr3_aa: CASSLYPEAYEQYF; cdr3_nt: TGCGCCAGCAGCTTGTACCCAGAAGCCTACGAGCAGTACTTC